The 16 T cell receptor beta chains below were found in one sample sequenced in a study of cytomegalovirus exposure and HLA in healthy donors. The PCR employed 60 Vbeta primers together with 13 Jbeta primers. Data came from immunoSEQ multiplex PCR; TCRdb stores just in-frame clones and leaves some out. Here the sample spans roughly 97,000 clones, over 75% being singletons. Sequencing was performed on PBMCs. These receptors were taken from a woman in her late teens or twenties in good health and CMV-seropositive.

The V and J genes are TRBV7-4 and TRBJ2-3, with D perhaps TRBD1 (6 bases). The CDR3 totals 17 residues. Germline CDR1 reads SGHVT; CDR2 reads SQSDAQ. Trimming cost V 1 base and J 5 bases, with 19 bases left between them. The DNA for the CDR3 is TGTGCCAGCAGCTTAGTCAGTGGGGGCCCGGCGGGAGATACGCAGTATTTT. Amino acid sequence: CASSLVSGGPAGDTQYF.

The CDR3 is CAISVVSGKTDTQYF. The CDR3 coding sequence is TGTGCCATCAGTGTTGTTAGCGGGAAGACAGATACGCAGTATTTT. The chain combines TRBV10-3 with TRBJ2-3; 8 positions match TRBD2. CDR3 length: 15 residues. Germline trimming cut 4 bases from V and 3 bases from J; bases unmatched to any gene: 6. The germline V gene has CDR1 ENHRY and CDR2 SYGVKD.

The J gene is TRBJ2-5, the V gene TRBV29-1, with D tentatively TRBD2 (5 bases). Germline CDR1 is SQVTM and CDR2 is ANQGSEA. Trimming took off 3 bases at V and 7 bases at J, with 15 bases between the two ends. CDR3 size: 13 residues. Here the CDR3 reads CSVETSKLGTQYF. The CDR3 bases are TGCAGCGTTGAGACATCAAAACTAGGGACCCAGTACTTC.

The V gene is TRBV18, the J gene TRBJ1-3, with 7 bases matching TRBD1. V lost 6 bases and J lost 3; bases outside the gene matches: 8. Germline V CDR1 and CDR2: KGHSH, LQKENI. This CDR3 spans 15 amino acids. The CDR3 region has the DNA TGTGCCAGCTCTCCGACAGGGAACGGTGGAAACACCATATATTTT. It encodes CASSPTGNGGNTIYF.

V and J are TRBV30 and TRBJ2-7; a possible D gene is TRBD1 (5 bases). The CDR3 spans 13 residues. Trimming stripped 0 bases from V and 4 bases from J, with 10 bases between. CDR1 GTSNPN and CDR2 SVGIG come from the germline V gene (reference sequence). CDR3 DNA: TGTGCCTGGAGTGTTCGCAGGGTTTACGAGCAGTACTTC. Its protein is CAWSVRRVYEQYF.

V is TRBV2 and J is TRBJ2-3, with 9 nucleotides matching TRBD2. Per the germline V gene, CDR1 is SNHLY and CDR2 is FYNNEI. J gave up 4 bases and V 6 bases, and 8 bases lay outside the gene matches. The CDR3 totals 15 residues. CDR3: CASRLAGERADTQYF. For the CDR3, the DNA is TGTGCCAGCAGGTTAGCGGGAGAGAGGGCAGATACGCAGTATTTT.

The V gene is TRBV7-2, the J gene TRBJ1-1, with 7 bases that match TRBD1. V was clipped by 5 bases and J by 6 bases; unmatched bases: 9. The CDR3 length is 14 residues. The germline CDR1 and CDR2 sequences are SGHTA and FQGNSA. The CDR3: CASSAAGGLAEAFF. In DNA, the CDR3 is TGTGCCAGCAGCGCAGCAGGGGGTTTGGCTGAAGCTTTCTTT. Full variable domain (missing parts from reference TRBV7-2 and TRBJ1-1): GAGVSQSPSNKVTEKGKDVELRCDPISGHTALYWYRQSLGQGLEFLIYFQGNSAPDKSGLPSDRFSAERTGGSVSTLTIQRTQQEDSAVYLCASSAAGGLAEAFFGQGTRLTVV.

A few counts support this clone. V gene TRBV30 combines with J gene TRBJ1-3, with D possibly TRBD1 on 5 matching bases. V lost 0 bases and J 0 bases, leaving 6 bases between the germline ends. Germline values: CDR1 GTSNPN, CDR2 SVGIG (reference sequence). This CDR3 is 14 amino acids long. CDR3 bases: TGTGCCTGGAGTGTCGGGGGCTCTGGAAACACCATATATTTT. It encodes CAWSVGGSGNTIYF.

The chain has TRBV5-4 and TRBJ2-7; D may be TRBD1 (5 bases). The CDR3 is 12 residues long. The V gene's germline CDR1 is SGHNT and CDR2 YYREEE (reference sequence). V was clipped by 1 base and J by 7 bases, with 9 bases between them. Here the CDR3 reads CASSLLSGEQYF. The CDR3 DNA follows: TGTGCCAGCAGCTTGCTTTCAGGGGAGCAGTACTTC. Using reference TRBV5-4 and TRBJ2-7 for the parts outside the CDR3, the full variable domain is ETGVTQSPTHLIKTRGQQVTLRCSSQSGHNTVSWYQQALGQGPQFIFQYYREEENGRGNFPPRFSGLQFPNYSSELNVNALELDDSALYLCASSLLSGEQYFGPGTRLTVT.

This rearrangement joins TRBV5-4 to TRBJ2-1; 11 nucleotides agree with TRBD2. J was trimmed by 5 bases and V by 5 bases; bases with no gene match: 6. The germline V gene encodes CDR1 SGHNT and CDR2 YYREEE (reference sequence). CDR3 size: 15 residues. CDR3 sequence: CASSLGTSGNNEQFF. CDR3 nucleotide sequence: TGTGCCAGCAGTCTCGGGACTAGCGGAAACAATGAGCAGTTCTTC.

Regarding this clone: A junction boundary mismatches the germline segment, possibly from a read error. The rearrangement joins TRBV29-1 to TRBJ2-7; D is ambiguous. This CDR3 contains 11 residues. Germline V gene data show CDR1 as SQVTM and CDR2 as ANQGSEA. CDR3 amino acids: CSVEVSFEQYF. As DNA, the CDR3 is TGCAGCGTTGAAGTATCCTTCGAGCAGTACTTC.

Only a few counts were recorded for this clone. The genes are TRBV11-2 and TRBJ1-2; perhaps TRBD1 as D (6 bases). Germline CDR1 is SGHAT and CDR2 is FQNNGV. Trimming left V 3 bases short and J 5 bases short, with 25 bases between. This CDR3 has 18 residues. The CDR3 DNA follows: TGTGCCAGCAGCTTTTCCCTGCGAGGGGGTAGGGCCACATATGGCTACACCTTC. As protein: CASSFSLRGGRATYGYTF. The variable domain in full, with the rest retrieved from reference TRBV11-2 and TRBJ1-2, is EAGVAQSPRYKIIEKRQSVAFWCNPISGHATLYWYQQILGQGPKLLIQFQNNGVVDDSQLPKDRFSAERLKGVDSTLKIQPAKLEDSAVYLCASSFSLRGGRATYGYTFGSGTRLTVV.

V gene TRBV19 combines with J gene TRBJ2-7; maybe TRBD2 (6 bases). Germline V gene sequence: CDR1 LNHDA, CDR2 SQIVND (reference sequence). The CDR3 covers 15 residues. The V end was cut by 1 base, the J end by 2 bases, with 12 bases between. The CDR3 here is CASSIGVADTYEQYF. The DNA for the CDR3 is TGTGCCAGTAGTATAGGAGTAGCGGATACCTACGAGCAGTACTTC.

This clone was picked up a small number of times. The chain carries TRBV28 and TRBJ2-7; 9 bases are shared with TRBD1. With 6 bases clipped from V and 2 bases from J, the junction kept 11 bases outside the gene matches. This CDR3 region has 16 residues. Germline CDR1 MDHEN, CDR2 SYDVKM. CDR3 sequence (DNA): TGTGCCAGCAGGGGGACCGGGACAGGGAATCCCTACGAGCAGTACTTC. It translates to CASRGTGTGNPYEQYF.

V and J are TRBV30 and TRBJ1-5; maybe TRBD1 (6 bases). The CDR3 is made up of 13 amino acids. The germline CDR1 and CDR2 sequences are GTSNPN and SVGIG (reference sequence). V lost 3 bases to trimming and J lost 5 bases, with 11 bases between them. Here the CDR3 DNA reads TGTGCCTGGAGCCACAGGGATCATCAGCCCCAGCATTTT. Its translation is CAWSHRDHQPQHF.

The chain employs TRBV30 and TRBJ1-2, with 9 bases aligning to TRBD1. This CDR3 has 12 residues. CDR1 and CDR2 (germline): GTSNPN, SVGIG (reference sequence). Losses at the gene ends were 4 bases for V and 7 bases for J; bases not matched to a gene: 4. Here the CDR3 DNA reads TGTGCCTGGAAAGGACAGGGGTTTGGCTACACCTTC. Translated, it gives CAWKGQGFGYTF.